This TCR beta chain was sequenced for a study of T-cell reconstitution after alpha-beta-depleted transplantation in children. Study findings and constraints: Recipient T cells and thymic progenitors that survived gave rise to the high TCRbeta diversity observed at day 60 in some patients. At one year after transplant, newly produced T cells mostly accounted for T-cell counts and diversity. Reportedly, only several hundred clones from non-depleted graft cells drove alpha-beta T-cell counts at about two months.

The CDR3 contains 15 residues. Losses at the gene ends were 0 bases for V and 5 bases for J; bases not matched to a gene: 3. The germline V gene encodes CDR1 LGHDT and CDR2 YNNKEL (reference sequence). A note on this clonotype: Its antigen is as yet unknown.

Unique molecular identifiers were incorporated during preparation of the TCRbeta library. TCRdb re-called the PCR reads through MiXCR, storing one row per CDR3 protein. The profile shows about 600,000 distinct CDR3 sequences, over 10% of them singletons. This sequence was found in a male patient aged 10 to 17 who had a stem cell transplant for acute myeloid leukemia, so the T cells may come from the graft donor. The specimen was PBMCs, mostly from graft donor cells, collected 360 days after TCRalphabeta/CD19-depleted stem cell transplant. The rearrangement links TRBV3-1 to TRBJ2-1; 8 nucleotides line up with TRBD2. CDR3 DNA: TGTGCCAGCAGCCAAGAGCTACTAGCGGACAATGAGCAGTTCTTC. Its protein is CASSQELLADNEQFF.